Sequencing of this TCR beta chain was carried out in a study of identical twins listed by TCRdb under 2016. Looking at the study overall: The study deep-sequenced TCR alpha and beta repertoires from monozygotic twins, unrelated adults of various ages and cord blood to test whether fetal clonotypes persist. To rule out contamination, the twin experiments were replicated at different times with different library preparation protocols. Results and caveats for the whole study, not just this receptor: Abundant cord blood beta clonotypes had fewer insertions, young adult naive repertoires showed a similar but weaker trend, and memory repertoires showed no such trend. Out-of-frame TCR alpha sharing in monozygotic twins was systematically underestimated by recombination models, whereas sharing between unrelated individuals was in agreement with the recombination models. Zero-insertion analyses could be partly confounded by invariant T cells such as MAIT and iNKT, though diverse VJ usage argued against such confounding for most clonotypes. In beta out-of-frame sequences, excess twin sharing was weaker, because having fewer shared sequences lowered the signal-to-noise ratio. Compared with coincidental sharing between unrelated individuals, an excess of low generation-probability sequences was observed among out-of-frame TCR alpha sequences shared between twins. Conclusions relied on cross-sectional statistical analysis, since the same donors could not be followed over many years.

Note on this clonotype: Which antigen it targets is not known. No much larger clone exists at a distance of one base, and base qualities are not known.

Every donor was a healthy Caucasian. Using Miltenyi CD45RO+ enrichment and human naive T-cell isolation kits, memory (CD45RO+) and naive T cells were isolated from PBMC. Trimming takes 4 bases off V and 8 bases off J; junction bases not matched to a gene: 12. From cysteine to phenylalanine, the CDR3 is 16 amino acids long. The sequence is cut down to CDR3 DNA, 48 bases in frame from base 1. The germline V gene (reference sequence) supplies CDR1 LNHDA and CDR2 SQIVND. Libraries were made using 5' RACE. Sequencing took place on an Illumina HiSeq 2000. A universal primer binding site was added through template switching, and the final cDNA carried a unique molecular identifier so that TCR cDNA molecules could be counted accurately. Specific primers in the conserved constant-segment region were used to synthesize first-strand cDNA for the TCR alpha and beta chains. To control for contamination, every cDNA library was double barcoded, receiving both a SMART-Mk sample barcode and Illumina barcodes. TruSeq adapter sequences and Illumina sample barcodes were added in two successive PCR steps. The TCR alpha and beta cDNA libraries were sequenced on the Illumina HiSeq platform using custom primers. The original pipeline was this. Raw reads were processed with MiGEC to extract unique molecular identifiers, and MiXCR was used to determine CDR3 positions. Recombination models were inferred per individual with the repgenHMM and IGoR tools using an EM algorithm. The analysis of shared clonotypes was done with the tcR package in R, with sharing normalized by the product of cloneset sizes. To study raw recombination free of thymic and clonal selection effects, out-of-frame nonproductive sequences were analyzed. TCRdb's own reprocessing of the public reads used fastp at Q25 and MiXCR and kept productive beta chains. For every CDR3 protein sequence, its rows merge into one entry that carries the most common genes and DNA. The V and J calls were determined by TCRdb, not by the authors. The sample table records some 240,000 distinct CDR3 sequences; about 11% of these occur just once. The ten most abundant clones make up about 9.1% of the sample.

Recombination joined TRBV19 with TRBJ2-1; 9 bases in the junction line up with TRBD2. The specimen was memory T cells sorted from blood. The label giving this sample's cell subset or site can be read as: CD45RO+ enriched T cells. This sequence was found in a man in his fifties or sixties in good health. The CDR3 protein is CASSTDDPGLAYEQFF. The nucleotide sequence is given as TGTGCCAGTAGTACAGACGATCCGGGACTAGCCTATGAGCAGTTCTTC.